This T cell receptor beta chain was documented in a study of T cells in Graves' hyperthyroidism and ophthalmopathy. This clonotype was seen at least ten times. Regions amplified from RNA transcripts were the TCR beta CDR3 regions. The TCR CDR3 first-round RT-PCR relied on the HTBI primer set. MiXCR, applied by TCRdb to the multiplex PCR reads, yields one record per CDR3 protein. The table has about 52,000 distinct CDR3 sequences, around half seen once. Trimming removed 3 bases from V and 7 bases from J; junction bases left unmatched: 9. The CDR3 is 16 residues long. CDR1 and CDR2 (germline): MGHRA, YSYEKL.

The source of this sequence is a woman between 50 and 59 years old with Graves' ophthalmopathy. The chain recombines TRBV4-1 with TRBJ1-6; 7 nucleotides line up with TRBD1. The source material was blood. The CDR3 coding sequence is TGCGCCAGCAGCCACCGCGCCACAGGGGCGAATTCACCCCTCCACTTT. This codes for CASSHRATGANSPLHF.